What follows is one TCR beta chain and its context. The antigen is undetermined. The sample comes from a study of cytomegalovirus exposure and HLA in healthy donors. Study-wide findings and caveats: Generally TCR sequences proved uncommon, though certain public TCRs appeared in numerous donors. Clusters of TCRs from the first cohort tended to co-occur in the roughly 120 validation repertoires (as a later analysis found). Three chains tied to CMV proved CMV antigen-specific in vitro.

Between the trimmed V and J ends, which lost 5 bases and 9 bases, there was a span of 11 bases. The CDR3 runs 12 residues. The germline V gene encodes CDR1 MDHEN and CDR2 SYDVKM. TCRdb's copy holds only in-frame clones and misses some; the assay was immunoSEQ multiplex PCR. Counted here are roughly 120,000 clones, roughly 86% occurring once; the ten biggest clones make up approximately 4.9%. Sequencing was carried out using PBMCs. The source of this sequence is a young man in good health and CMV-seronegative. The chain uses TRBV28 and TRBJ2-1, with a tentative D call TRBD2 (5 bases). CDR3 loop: CASSGSPREQFF. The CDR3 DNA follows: TGTGCCAGCAGTGGGAGCCCCCGTGAGCAGTTCTTC.